The T cell receptor beta chain described here comes from a study of CD8+ T cells in alopecia areata. In each case, RNA was isolated and then reverse transcribed into cDNA as the sequencing template. This table comes from immunoSEQ multiplex PCR, and its TCRdb copy is limited to in-frame clones, with some not included. The sample contains tens of thousands of clones, about three fifths of which appear only once. V lost 4 bases, J lost 2 bases, and 13 bases lay in between. Germline CDR1 reads SGHRS; CDR2 reads YFSETQ. The CDR3 has 14 residues. The chain combines TRBV5-1 with TRBJ2-7, with D perhaps TRBD1 (6 bases). The material sequenced was NKG2D-high CD8+ T cells sorted from blood. This clonotype originated in a human donor with alopecia areata. The CDR3 region has the DNA TGCGCCAGCAGCCTAAGACAGGTCCCCTACGAGCAGTACTTC. Translating it yields CASSLRQVPYEQYF.